This T cell receptor (beta chain) was documented in a study of vaccination effects on CD4 cells after COVID-19. Notes on the study in general: Researchers report that only 1 of 255 vaccine-induced clones in healthy vaccinees cross-reacted with common cold coronaviruses.

As regards this clone: The target antigen is unknown.

Using immunoSEQ multiplex PCR, the repertoire was profiled, and TCRdb retains in-frame clones only, with some absent. The table has around 20,000 clones, about 72% seen once. Using viral peptide pools, the ViraFEST assay grew out antigen-specific CD4+ T cells prior to sequencing. Following a roughly 11-day culture, CD4+ T cells were purified. Participants received two doses of either the BNT162b2 or mRNA-1273 vaccine. Nucleocapsid antibodies stayed negative before and after vaccination, showing no earlier SARS-CoV-2 infection. On day 3 and again on day 7, half the medium was replaced with IL-2 medium. Per germline, CDR1 SGHRS and CDR2 YFSETQ. The CDR3 is 14 amino acids. J was trimmed by 4 bases and V by 4 bases; bases with no gene match: 7.

The TCR comes from a human donor who received a COVID-19 vaccine. V and J are TRBV5-1 and TRBJ1-1; 7 bases are a match to TRBD1. The sequencing here drew on CD4+ T cells from PBMCs cultured with HCoV-229E spike peptides, taken after COVID-19 vaccination. The CDR3 is CASSGPGTVTEAFF. Here the CDR3 DNA reads TGCGCCAGCAGCGGTCCCGGGACAGTCACTGAAGCTTTCTTT.